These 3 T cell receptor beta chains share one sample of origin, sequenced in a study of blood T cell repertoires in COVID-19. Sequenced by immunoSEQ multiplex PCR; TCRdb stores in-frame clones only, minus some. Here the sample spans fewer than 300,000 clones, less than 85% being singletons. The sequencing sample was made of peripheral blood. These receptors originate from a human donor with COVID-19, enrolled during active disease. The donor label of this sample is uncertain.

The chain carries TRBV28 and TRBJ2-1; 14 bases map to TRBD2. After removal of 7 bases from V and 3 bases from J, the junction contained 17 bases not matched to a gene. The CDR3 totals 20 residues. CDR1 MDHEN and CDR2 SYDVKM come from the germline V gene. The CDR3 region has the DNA TGTGCCAGCACCTCCGGGACTAGCGGGAGAGGTTTCGTATTCTACAATGAGCAGTTCTTC. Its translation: CASTSGTSGRGFVFYNEQFF.

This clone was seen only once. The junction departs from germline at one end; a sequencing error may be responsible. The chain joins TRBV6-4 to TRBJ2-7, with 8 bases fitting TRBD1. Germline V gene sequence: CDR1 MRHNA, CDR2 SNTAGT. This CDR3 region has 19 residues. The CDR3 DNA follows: TGTGCCAGCAGCGACTGCAGGGGGCGAGTCGAGACTAGTCCGTCCGAGCAGTACTTC. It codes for CASSDCRGRVETSPSEQYF.

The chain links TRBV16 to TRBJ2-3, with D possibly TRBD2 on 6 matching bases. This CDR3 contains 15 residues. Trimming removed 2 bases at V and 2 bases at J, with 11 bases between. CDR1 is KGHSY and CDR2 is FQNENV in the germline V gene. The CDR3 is CASSQMSGSTDTQYF. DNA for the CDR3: TGTGCCAGCAGCCAAATGAGCGGGTCCACAGATACGCAGTATTTT.